One sample yielded the 26 T cell receptor beta chains listed below, sequenced in a study of cytomegalovirus exposure and HLA in healthy donors. Primers: 60 Vbeta forward and 13 Jbeta reverse. Sequencing was performed with immunoSEQ multiplex PCR; in TCRdb, only in-frame clones are kept and a portion is missing. This table has roughly 140,000 clones, around four fifths appearing once. The specimen was PBMCs. These receptors were obtained from a male donor in good health and CMV-seronegative.

This chain connects TRBV7-9 to TRBJ1-1; maybe TRBD1 (5 bases). The CDR3 runs to 14 residues. The germline V gene has CDR1 SEHNR and CDR2 FQNEAQ (reference sequence). Trimming cost V 0 bases and J 5 bases, with 10 bases left between them. The CDR3 protein is CASSLAGVQTEAFF. The CDR3 DNA is TGTGCCAGCAGCTTAGCAGGGGTACAAACTGAAGCTTTCTTT.

This clone has just a few counts. This chain connects TRBV29-1 to TRBJ2-5; 9 bases map to TRBD2. From germline, CDR1 is SQVTM and CDR2 ANQGSEA. This CDR3 is 14 amino acids long. Germline trimming cut 7 bases from V and 5 bases from J; bases unmatched to any gene: 11. DNA for the CDR3: TGCAGCGGGGACGTAGCGGGAGAGCGGGAGACCCAGTACTTC. Translating it yields CSGDVAGERETQYF.

The genes are TRBV11-2 and TRBJ2-7; 13 positions match TRBD2. In germline, CDR1 is SGHAT, CDR2 FQNNGV. The trim removed 2 bases at V and 7 bases at J, leaving 8 bases unmatched. The CDR3 extends over 16 amino acids. CDR3 nucleotide sequence: TGTGCCAGCAGCTTACAAACTAGCGGGGGGGCGTGGGAGCAGTACTTC. It encodes CASSLQTSGGAWEQYF.

This clone was observed a single time. The chain combines TRBV5-1 with TRBJ1-2, with 10 bases aligning to TRBD1. The CDR3 contains 15 residues. The J segment lost 4 bases and the V segment lost 4 bases, leaving 7 bases of the junction unmatched. Per the germline V gene, CDR1 is SGHRS and CDR2 is YFSETQ. CDR3 in DNA: TGCGCCAGCAGCCCGGGACAGGGGTCCTCCTATGGCTACACCTTC. This gives the protein CASSPGQGSSYGYTF.

To note about this clone: A junction boundary mismatches the germline segment, possibly from a read error. J is TRBJ2-1 and V is TRBV15; no clear D. CDR3 size: 16 residues. Germline V gives CDR1 LNHNV, CDR2 YYDKDF (reference sequence). The CDR3 loop is CAISETVRSSYNEQFF. CDR3 coding DNA: TGTGCCATCAGCGAGACTGTGCGAAGCTCCTACAATGAGCAGTTCTTC.

This clone came up once. The V call is TRBV10-3, the J call TRBJ2-5; TRBD2 matches 9 bases. J gave up 0 bases and V 6 bases, and 5 bases lay outside the gene matches. Germline-derived CDR1 and CDR2 are ENHRY and SYGVKD. CDR3 length equals 15 residues. The CDR3 sequence is CAISEGLADQETQYF. CDR3 in DNA: TGTGCCATCAGCGAGGGACTAGCAGACCAAGAGACCCAGTACTTC.

The CDR3 protein is CSVHGLAGIYNEQFF. The CDR3, as DNA: TGCAGCGTACACGGACTAGCGGGCATATACAATGAGCAGTTCTTC. V and J are TRBV29-1 and TRBJ2-1; 11 bases match TRBD2. The germline V gene has CDR1 SQVTM and CDR2 ANQGSEA. This CDR3 comprises 15 residues. Losses at the gene ends were 6 bases for V and 4 bases for J; bases not matched to a gene: 8.

The chain has TRBV27 and TRBJ1-4; maybe TRBD1 (6 bases). CDR3 length: 16 residues. Germline-derived CDR1 and CDR2 are MNHEY and SMNVEV (reference sequence). Trimming shortened V by 7 bases and J by 0 bases, and 15 bases separated the two germline ends. CDR3 sequence (DNA): TGTGCCAGCAATGACAGGCCCCCCGCAACTAATGAAAAACTGTTTTTT. It specifies CASNDRPPATNEKLFF.

This clone was seen once. The V call is TRBV7-3, the J call TRBJ2-7; D may be TRBD2 (7 bases). The germline gives CDR1 SGHTA, CDR2 FQGTGA. The V end was cut by 1 base, the J end by 1 base, with 11 bases between. The CDR3 totals 15 residues. This CDR3 reads CASSLIGGLSYEQYF. DNA for the CDR3: TGTGCCAGCAGCTTAATCGGGGGGCTATCCTACGAGCAGTACTTC.

This sequence joins TRBV2 and TRBJ1-5; possibly TRBD1 for D (6 bases). Germline CDR1 SNHLY, CDR2 FYNNEI. V dropped 4 bases and J dropped 5 bases, with 18 bases sitting between them. The CDR3 length is 16 residues. The DNA of the CDR3 is TGTGCCAGCAGTGGGCCCCAGTGGGGGCGGGATCAGCCCCAGCATTTT. Its translation is CASSGPQWGRDQPQHF.

The CDR3 DNA follows: TGTGCCAGCAGCTTGGGCGAGGGGGTCGGGAAGACCCAGTACTTC. This translates into CASSLGEGVGKTQYF. J is TRBJ2-5 and V is TRBV5-4; tentatively, D is TRBD1 (6 bases). In germline, CDR1 is SGHNT, CDR2 YYREEE (reference sequence). V was trimmed by 0 bases and J by 6 bases, leaving 15 bases between them. This CDR3 spans 15 amino acids.

The chain joins TRBV25-1 to TRBJ2-5; TRBD2 matches at 8 bases. The V and J ends lost 0 bases and 2 bases, in that order; junction bases with no gene match: 2. From germline, CDR1 is MGHDK and CDR2 SYGVNS. The CDR3 is 15 amino acids. DNA of the CDR3: TGTGCCAGCAGTGAATATTCGGGGGGGCAAGAGACCCAGTACTTC. This encodes CASSEYSGGQETQYF. The full variable domain, its missing parts supplied by reference TRBV25-1 and TRBJ2-5, is EADIYQTPRYLVIGTGKKITLECSQTMGHDKMYWYQQDPGMELHLIHYSYGVNSTEKGDLSSESTVSRIRTEHFPLTLESARPSHTSQYLCASSEYSGGQETQYFGPGTRLLVL.

The chain combines TRBV5-6 with TRBJ2-1; 9 nucleotides line up with TRBD2. Per germline, CDR1 SGHDT and CDR2 YYEEEE. This CDR3 has 16 residues. The V and J ends lost 4 bases and 5 bases, in that order; junction bases with no gene match: 10. CDR3 residues: CASSLPGLASNNEQFF. The CDR3 DNA reads TGTGCCAGCAGCCTGCCCGGACTAGCGAGCAACAATGAGCAGTTCTTC.

The V gene is TRBV6-4, the J gene TRBJ2-3; perhaps TRBD2 as D (5 bases). The CDR3 is 13 residues long. Per germline, CDR1 MRHNA and CDR2 SNTAGT. The germline V and J ends were trimmed by 5 bases and 0 bases, with 6 bases remaining between them. CDR3 bases: TGTGCCAGCAGTTCGGGGAGCACAGATACGCAGTATTTT. Its translation is CASSSGSTDTQYF.

The V call is TRBV18, the J call TRBJ2-7, with D possibly TRBD2 on 6 matching bases. V dropped 0 bases and J dropped 9 bases, with 18 bases sitting between them. There are 15 residues in the CDR3. Germline V gene data show CDR1 as KGHSH and CDR2 as LQKENI. The DNA of the CDR3 is TGTGCCAGCTCACCACCGGGAGGCTCCTACGAGCGGCAGTACTTC. This sequence encodes CASSPPGGSYERQYF.

This chain connects TRBV5-4 to TRBJ2-6, with TRBD1 matching over 7 bases. The CDR3 consists of 18 residues. V shed 2 bases, J shed 0 bases, and the junction held 8 bases outside the gene matches. Germline V CDR1 and CDR2: SGHNT, YYREEE (reference sequence). CDR3 sequence reads: CASSLPGQSRSGANVLTF. CDR3 sequence (DNA): TGTGCCAGCAGCTTACCGGGACAGAGCCGCTCTGGGGCCAACGTCCTGACTTTC.

V gene TRBV11-2 combines with J gene TRBJ2-1, with TRBD1 identical over 8 bases. V lost 6 bases to trimming and J lost 3 bases; unmatched junction nucleotides: 10. CDR3 length equals 16 residues. Germline V CDR1 and CDR2: SGHAT, FQNNGV. This chain's CDR3 is CASRPSTGEDYNEQFF. The CDR3 nucleotides are TGTGCCAGCAGACCCTCGACAGGGGAGGACTACAATGAGCAGTTCTTC.

The genes are TRBV27 and TRBJ2-4, with 10 bases matching TRBD1. This CDR3 comprises 18 residues. Trimming removed 2 bases from V and 2 bases from J; junction bases left unmatched: 9. Looked up from germline, CDR1 is MNHEY and CDR2 is SMNVEV (reference sequence). CDR3: CASSLKPTGGASKNIQYF. CDR3 DNA: TGTGCCAGCAGTTTAAAACCGACAGGGGGCGCGTCCAAAAACATTCAGTACTTC.

This CDR3 is CASSSGTSGHTDTQYF. DNA of the CDR3: TGTGCCAGCAGCTCAGGGACTAGCGGACACACAGATACGCAGTATTTT. J is TRBJ2-3 and V is TRBV11-1; TRBD2 aligns across 11 bases. J lost 2 bases, V lost 4 bases, and 5 bases had no gene match. The CDR3 totals 16 residues. Per germline, CDR1 SGHAT and CDR2 FQDESV (reference sequence).

This clone was detected only a few times. The V call is TRBV6-5, the J call TRBJ1-3; D remains unclear. The length of the CDR3 is 16 residues. The V gene's germline CDR1 is MNHEY and CDR2 SVGAGI. V shed 3 bases and J shed 0 bases, with 12 bases lying between them. The DNA for the CDR3 is TGTGCCAGCAGTTATGGAGGGAGGGCCTCTGGAAACACCATATATTTT. Encoded protein: CASSYGGRASGNTIYF.

The rearrangement joins TRBV12-5 to TRBJ2-7; 10 bases are a match to TRBD1. This CDR3 has 16 amino acids. CDR1 is LGHNT and CDR2 is FRNRAP in the germline V gene. The ends lost 2 bases at V and 3 bases at J; junction bases unmatched: 7. The CDR3 DNA reads TGTGCTAGTGGTTTGCCCCCGGGACAGGGGTTCTACGAGCAGTACTTC. Translation gives CASGLPPGQGFYEQYF.

The chain employs TRBV4-2 and TRBJ2-7, with a weak D call TRBD2 (5 bases). In germline, CDR1 is LGHNA, CDR2 YNFKEQ. The CDR3 has 19 amino acids. The V end was cut by 3 bases, the J end by 4 bases, with 28 bases between. CDR3 loop: CASSQPLEHSGKWVYEQYF. CDR3 coding DNA: TGTGCCAGCAGCCAGCCCCTAGAACACAGCGGCAAATGGGTGTACGAGCAGTACTTC.

V gene TRBV29-1 combines with J gene TRBJ2-7, with TRBD1 identical over 9 bases. Germline-derived CDR1 and CDR2 are SQVTM and ANQGSEA. CDR3 size: 13 residues. V lost 3 bases and J lost 9; bases outside the gene matches: 9. DNA for the CDR3: TGCAGCGTTGAGGGACAGGGCATCCGAGGGCAGTACTTC. Its translation is CSVEGQGIRGQYF.

This chain connects TRBV6-5 to TRBJ1-2, with D unclear. The CDR3 is 12 residues long. Germline CDR1 is MNHEY and CDR2 is SVGAGI. Trimming took 6 bases from V and 2 from J, leaving 7 bases between them. The CDR3 region has the DNA TGTGCCAGCAGGCGGTCCAACTATGGCTACACCTTC. As protein: CASRRSNYGYTF.

The V gene is TRBV9, the J gene TRBJ2-7, with TRBD2 identical over 11 bases. Germline V gives CDR1 SGDLS, CDR2 YYNGEE. The CDR3 spans 16 residues. V dropped 0 bases and J dropped 3; count of bases not matched to a gene: 5. CDR3 residues: CASSVGASGGLYEQYF. In DNA, the CDR3 is TGTGCCAGCAGCGTAGGGGCTAGCGGGGGGCTCTACGAGCAGTACTTC.

The rearrangement uses TRBV5-5 and TRBJ2-1; 9 bases are a match to TRBD2. Germline lookup yields CDR1 SGHKS and CDR2 YYEKEE (reference sequence). This CDR3 has 13 residues. The V gene end was trimmed by 5 bases and the J gene end by 7 bases; junction bases not matched to a gene: 4. CDR3 in DNA: TGTGCCAGCAGATTAGCGGGGGCTAATGAGCAGTTCTTC. It is translated as CASRLAGANEQFF.